Below are 11 T cell receptor beta chains sequenced from a single sample in a study of blood T cell repertoires in COVID-19. The assay was immunoSEQ multiplex PCR, and TCRdb's table has in-frame clones only and misses some. The data show 60,000 to 75,000 clones, around 80% seen once. Sample: peripheral blood. These receptors originate from a human donor in a cohort sampled during active COVID-19.

This clone was detected only once. The chain combines TRBV18 with TRBJ2-1, with 14 bases lining up with TRBD2. The germline gives CDR1 KGHSH, CDR2 LQKENI. V lost 4 bases to trimming and J lost 5 bases; unmatched junction nucleotides: 4. The CDR3 has 16 amino acids. For the CDR3, the DNA is TGTGCCAGCTCACGTGGACTAGCGGGAGGCGACAATGAGCAGTTCTTC. It translates to CASSRGLAGGDNEQFF.

This clone was picked up one time. The chain carries TRBV10-1 and TRBJ2-7; no reliable D call. Trimming pared 3 bases from V and 4 bases from J, leaving 7 bases between. In germline, CDR1 is WNHNN, CDR2 SYGVQD (reference sequence). The CDR3 totals 12 residues. The chain's CDR3 is CASSDGRYEQYF. In DNA form, the CDR3 reads TGCGCCAGCAGTGACGGTCGGTACGAGCAGTACTTC.

This clone was recorded once. This chain connects TRBV5-6 to TRBJ1-5; possibly TRBD1 for D (5 bases). Between the trimmed V and J ends, which lost 3 bases and 2 bases, there was a span of 6 bases. This CDR3 contains 13 residues. Germline lookup yields CDR1 SGHDT and CDR2 YYEEEE. DNA of the CDR3: TGTGCCAGCAGCTGGGGGGGCAATCAGCCCCAGCATTTT. This gives the protein CASSWGGNQPQHF.

The rearrangement joins TRBV6-5 to TRBJ2-7; tentatively, D is TRBD1 (6 bases). Germline V gives CDR1 MNHEY, CDR2 SVGAGI. CDR3 size: 14 residues. The germline V and J ends were trimmed by 2 bases and 7 bases, with 15 bases remaining between them. CDR3 sequence (DNA): TGTGCCAGCAGTTACATCAGGGGTGTGGGGGAGCAGTACTTC. It specifies CASSYIRGVGEQYF.

The rearrangement links TRBV2 to TRBJ1-1; 9 positions match TRBD1. Germline V gene data show CDR1 as SNHLY and CDR2 as FYNNEI. CDR3 length: 14 amino acids. V lost 5 bases, J lost 5 bases, and 6 bases stayed unmatched. The CDR3 DNA reads as TGTGCCAGCAGTTCGGGACAGGGTATAACTGAAGCTTTCTTT. Its translation is CASSSGQGITEAFF. The variable domain in full, with the rest retrieved from reference TRBV2 and TRBJ1-1, is EPEVTQTPSHQVTQMGQEVILRCVPISNHLYFYWYRQILGQKVEFLVSFYNNEISEKSEIFDDQFSVERPDGSNFTLKIRSTKLEDSAMYFCASSSGQGITEAFFGQGTRLTVV.

The chain combines TRBV27 with TRBJ1-5, with D possibly matching TRBD1 (5 bases). V lost 2 bases and J 5 bases, leaving 10 bases between the germline ends. Germline V CDR1 and CDR2: MNHEY, SMNVEV (reference sequence). The CDR3 has 14 amino acids. CDR3 sequence (DNA): TGTGCCAGCAGTTTACGGGGGAGGTATCAGCCCCAGCATTTT. Translated: CASSLRGRYQPQHF.

V gene TRBV7-8 combines with J gene TRBJ2-7; 8 nucleotides agree with TRBD2. This CDR3 region has 17 residues. The junction had 13 bases not matched to a gene; V was cut back by 4 bases and J by 2 bases. CDR1 SGHVS and CDR2 FQNEAQ come from the germline V gene. CDR3: CASSSVPQGLVPYEQYF. As DNA, the CDR3 is TGTGCCAGCAGCTCAGTCCCGCAGGGACTAGTCCCCTACGAGCAGTACTTC.

The chain recombines TRBV29-1 with TRBJ2-7, with TRBD1 matching 8 bases. V shed 3 bases and J 7 bases; nucleotides not matched to a gene: 8. The CDR3 runs 13 residues. Germline-derived CDR1 and CDR2 are SQVTM and ANQGSEA. The CDR3 DNA sequence: TGCAGCGTTGACCGCCAGGGGGCGGGAGAGCAGTACTTC. Encoded protein: CSVDRQGAGEQYF.

The chain combines TRBV5-4 with TRBJ1-2; the D gene is possibly TRBD1 (5 bases). Looked up from germline, CDR1 is SGHNT and CDR2 is YYREEE (reference sequence). This CDR3 has 16 residues. The V end was cut by 6 bases, the J end by 1 base, with 19 bases between. CDR3 bases: TGTGCCAGCACCCCGAAGGGCAGGGCCCTTAACTATGGCTACACCTTC. It specifies CASTPKGRALNYGYTF. Together with reference TRBV5-4 and TRBJ1-2, the CDR3 gives the full variable domain: ETGVTQSPTHLIKTRGQQVTLRCSSQSGHNTVSWYQQALGQGPQFIFQYYREEENGRGNFPPRFSGLQFPNYSSELNVNALELDDSALYLCASTPKGRALNYGYTFGSGTRLTVV.

The rearrangement uses TRBV28 and TRBJ1-5; D call uncertain. The CDR3 consists of 15 residues. Per germline, CDR1 MDHEN and CDR2 SYDVKM. Trimming left V 3 bases short and J 3 bases short, with 12 bases between. The DNA for the CDR3 is TGTGCCAGCAGTTTTTCCCAGCAGGACAATCAGCCCCAGCATTTT. Translating it yields CASSFSQQDNQPQHF. Full variable domain (rest looked up from reference TRBV28 and TRBJ1-5): DVKVTQSSRYLVKRTGEKVFLECVQDMDHENMFWYRQDPGLGLRLIYFSYDVKMKEKGDIPEGYSVSREKKERFSLILESASTNQTSMYLCASSFSQQDNQPQHFGDGTRLSIL.

The chain joins TRBV6-5 to TRBJ2-7, with 8 bases matching TRBD1. Germline-derived CDR1 and CDR2 are MNHEY and SVGAGI. V lost 5 bases to trimming and J lost 6 bases; unmatched junction nucleotides: 12. The CDR3 runs to 15 residues. DNA of the CDR3: TGTGCCAGCAGTACCCCCGGGACAGGTCGTACCGAGCAGTACTTC. It encodes CASSTPGTGRTEQYF.